The subject of this entry is one T cell receptor beta chain. Its antigen is undetermined. V was pared by 0 bases and J by 11 bases, with 9 bases between. Germline values: CDR1 SGHRS, CDR2 YFSETQ. The CDR3 has 13 amino acids. The sample comes from a study of persistence of HIV-infected CD4 T cells. Study-level information: Suppressive ART had lasted a median of approximately eight years.

Cells were stimulated with overlapping HIV-1 Gag 15-mer peptides. CD40L-negative CD69-negative CD45RO-high memory CD4+ T cells were sorted as populations depleted of antigen-responding cells. CD8-depleted PBMCs were stimulated 15 to 20 hours with anti-CD28/CD49d costimulation, CD40-blocking antibody and enfuvirtide. This was the immunoSEQ version 4 assay in survey mode. The data were produced by immunoSEQ multiplex PCR, yet TCRdb's version contains in-frame clones alone and is incomplete. Of roughly 64,000 clones detected, over 60% appear once; the ten largest clones hold about 1.8%. The source of this sequence is an adult man with HIV who was CMV-seropositive. This sample comprised CD4+ T cells sorted from PBMCs after roughly 17-hour stimulation, obtained from a patient who received antiretroviral therapy. The genes are TRBV5-1 and TRBJ1-6; D call uncertain. DNA for the CDR3: TGCGCCAGCAGCTTGGCGGGCATACCACCCCTCCACTTT. This codes for CASSLAGIPPLHF. Full variable domain (outside the CDR3, taken from reference TRBV5-1 and TRBJ1-6): KAGVTQTPRYLIKTRGQQVTLSCSPISGHRSVSWYQQTPGQGLQFLFEYFSETQRNKGNFPGRFSGRQFSNSRSEMNVSTLELGDSALYLCASSLAGIPPLHFGNGTRLTVT.